In this sample, the clone carrying this TCR beta chain turned up a few times. This sample stems from a study of blood T cells in healthy people across ages. This CDR3 has 13 amino acids. CDR1 SQVTM and CDR2 ANQGSEA come from the germline V gene. With a J-beta primer mix and a sample-barcoded 5' primer, a second PCR ran roughly 6 to 11 cycles. TCRdb re-called the 5' RACE reads through MiXCR, storing one row per CDR3 protein. The sample contains around 1,000,000 distinct CDR3 sequences, roughly 24% of which appear only once. These data also featured in a second study, about T cells of mothers and their children. That report adds: It was related mother-child pairs that showed slightly higher overlap than unrelated pairs, without reaching significance.

This chain uses TRBV29-1 with TRBJ2-1, with D tentatively TRBD1 or TRBD2 (6 bases each). The end of the DNA aligns better with TRBJ2-5, so the J call may be wrong. Input material: blood. The TCR originated in a girl aged 2-10 years in good health. CDR3 coding DNA: TGCAGCATCCGACAGGACTCGGGGGTGCCCCAGTACTTC. Amino acids: CSIRQDSGVPQYF.